The 32 T cell receptor beta chains below were found in one sample sequenced in a study of beta chain features in type 1 diabetes. Findings and caveats of the study: A moderate, significant TCRB CDR3 shortening appeared in type 1 diabetes across four CD4+ subsets.

These receptors' targets are unknown. Every bit of the isolated RNA underwent reverse transcription, so sequencing read expressed TCRB transcripts. Clones were read by immunoSEQ multiplex PCR, and TCRdb kept only the in-frame ones, dropping some. The data show about 700,000 clones, 13% seen once. The sequencing input was naive CD4+ T cells from blood. These receptors all stem from a young man with type 1 diabetes.

V usage is TRBV7-8 and J usage is TRBJ2-1; weak D call: TRBD1 (5 bases). Germline CDR1 SGHVS, CDR2 FQNEAQ. This CDR3 contains 14 residues. Trimming stripped 8 bases from V and 7 bases from J, with 18 bases between. The CDR3 DNA reads as TGTGCCAGCTCTGATCAGGGCCCTTGGAATGAGCAGTTCTTC. This sequence encodes CASSDQGPWNEQFF.

The sample holds a few counts of this clone. The V call is TRBV5-4, the J call TRBJ2-5, with D unresolved. V was cut by 4 bases and J by 1 base, with 14 bases left in between. Germline lookup yields CDR1 SGHNT and CDR2 YYREEE (reference sequence). This CDR3 has 15 amino acids. CDR3 region: CASSTRPSSQETQYF. DNA of the CDR3: TGTGCCAGCAGCACGAGGCCCAGTAGCCAAGAGACCCAGTACTTC. The full variable domain, completed using reference TRBV5-4 and TRBJ2-5, is ETGVTQSPTHLIKTRGQQVTLRCSSQSGHNTVSWYQQALGQGPQFIFQYYREEENGRGNFPPRFSGLQFPNYSSELNVNALELDDSALYLCASSTRPSSQETQYFGPGTRLLVL.

The rearrangement links TRBV25-1 to TRBJ1-1; no firm D call. The germline CDR1 and CDR2 sequences are MGHDK and SYGVNS. V was trimmed by 6 bases and J by 6 bases, leaving 26 bases between them. CDR3 length: 17 residues. CDR3: CASSGPPGLRRSPEAFF. DNA of the CDR3: TGTGCCAGCAGCGGACCTCCGGGCCTCAGAAGGAGCCCTGAAGCTTTCTTT.

This clone has more than one count but fewer than ten. V and J are TRBV29-1 and TRBJ2-3; no clear D gene. V dropped 0 bases and J dropped 8 bases, with 12 bases sitting between them. This CDR3 spans 13 amino acids. CDR1 and CDR2 from the germline V gene are SQVTM and ANQGSEA. The CDR3 loop reads CSVEDLMGGTQYF. CDR3 in DNA: TGCAGCGTTGAAGACCTCATGGGTGGTACGCAGTATTTT.

The V call is TRBV7-9, the J call TRBJ2-7; the match to TRBD2 covers 13 bases. In germline, CDR1 is SEHNR, CDR2 FQNEAQ (reference sequence). V lost 3 bases to trimming and J lost 3 bases; unmatched junction nucleotides: 2. The CDR3 runs to 15 residues. As DNA, the CDR3 is TGTGCCAGCAGCTTGACTAGCGGGGGGAACTACGAGCAGTACTTC. It is translated as CASSLTSGGNYEQYF.

This clone was seen only a few times. The J gene is TRBJ1-1, the V gene TRBV18; unclear D gene. Per the germline V gene, CDR1 is KGHSH and CDR2 is LQKENI. V lost 3 bases and J 7 bases, leaving 6 bases between the germline ends. This CDR3 is 11 amino acids long. The CDR3, as DNA: TGTGCCAGCTCACCGGAAGGTGAAGCTTTCTTT. It yields the protein CASSPEGEAFF. The full variable domain, in which reference TRBV18 and TRBJ1-1 provide the parts outside the CDR3, is NAGVMQNPRHLVRRRGQEARLRCSPMKGHSHVYWYRQLPEEGLKFMVYLQKENIIDESGMPKERFSAEFPKEGPSILRIQQVVRGDSAAYFCASSPEGEAFFGQGTRLTVV.

J is TRBJ1-6 and V is TRBV7-2; 7 bases map to TRBD1. The CDR3 runs to 15 residues. Germline CDR1 and CDR2: SGHTA and FQGNSA. V shed 6 bases, J shed 7 bases, and the junction held 9 bases outside the gene matches. The CDR3 DNA reads TGTGCCAGCAGTCCCAGGGGGGGAGAAAATTCACCCCTCCACTTT. It specifies CASSPRGGENSPLHF.

The chain is built from TRBV7-9 and TRBJ2-7, with D perhaps TRBD2 (5 bases). Germline CDR1 reads SEHNR; CDR2 reads FQNEAQ (reference sequence). The CDR3 has 15 residues. The V gene lost 5 bases and the J gene lost 7 bases, with 21 bases spanning the gap. The CDR3 DNA sequence: TGTGCCAGCAGCGCTTTGTCGGCCACTCCGGGAGAGCAGTACTTC. It encodes CASSALSATPGEQYF.

V usage is TRBV6-5 and J usage is TRBJ2-3, with 10 bases matching TRBD2. V lost 5 bases to trimming and J lost 4 bases; unmatched junction nucleotides: 6. This CDR3 is 15 amino acids long. Per the germline V gene, CDR1 is MNHEY and CDR2 is SVGAGI. The CDR3 reads CASSPSGGAPDTQYF. The DNA of the CDR3 is TGTGCCAGCAGTCCGAGCGGGGGGGCCCCAGATACGCAGTATTTT.

The chain couples TRBV9 to TRBJ1-6; D gene unclear. This CDR3 comprises 12 residues. The V and J ends lost 3 bases and 5 bases respectively, with 3 bases between them. Germline assignment: CDR1 SGDLS and CDR2 YYNGEE. CDR3 region: CASSENNSPLHF. The CDR3 DNA reads as TGTGCCAGCAGCGAGAATAATTCACCCCTCCACTTT.

The table lists this clone with a few counts. The rearrangement uses TRBV27 and TRBJ1-1, with 7 nucleotides matching TRBD1. Germline V lookup: CDR1 MNHEY, CDR2 SMNVEV (reference sequence). Losses at the gene ends were 6 bases for V and 6 bases for J; bases not matched to a gene: 7. The CDR3 length is 13 residues. CDR3 region: CASRRTGWPEAFF. CDR3 sequence (DNA): TGTGCCAGCAGGAGGACAGGATGGCCTGAAGCTTTCTTT.

This clone has a handful of counts. The chain employs TRBV30 and TRBJ1-4, with 9 bases aligning to TRBD1. The CDR3 sequence is 16 residues long. In germline, CDR1 is GTSNPN, CDR2 SVGIG (reference sequence). V gave up 0 bases and J gave up 5 bases; unmatched junction bases: 7. DNA for the CDR3: TGTGCCTGGAGTGTACCAGGGACAGGGCCAAATGAAAAACTGTTTTTT. Translation gives CAWSVPGTGPNEKLFF.

The rearrangement uses TRBV7-2 and TRBJ2-7; no firm D call. Trimming pared 2 bases from V and 6 bases from J, leaving 14 bases between. Germline assignment: CDR1 SGHTA and CDR2 FQGNSA. The CDR3 consists of 14 residues. CDR3 nucleotide sequence: TGTGCCAGCAGCTTACGGGTACCAGCGAGCGAGCAGTACTTC. Translated, it gives CASSLRVPASEQYF. Complete variable domain (other parts from reference TRBV7-2 and TRBJ2-7): GAGVSQSPSNKVTEKGKDVELRCDPISGHTALYWYRQSLGQGLEFLIYFQGNSAPDKSGLPSDRFSAERTGGSVSTLTIQRTQQEDSAVYLCASSLRVPASEQYFGPGTRLTVT.

V gene TRBV7-9 combines with J gene TRBJ1-2; 8 nucleotides agree with TRBD1. J gave up 0 bases and V 0 bases, and 3 bases lay outside the gene matches. The germline V gene has CDR1 SEHNR and CDR2 FQNEAQ (reference sequence). This CDR3 comprises 16 residues. CDR3 bases: TGTGCCAGCAGCTTAGCCCGACAGGGGTCTAACTATGGCTACACCTTC. This gives the protein CASSLARQGSNYGYTF. Combining the CDR3 with reference TRBV7-9 and TRBJ1-2 gives the whole variable domain DTGVSQNPRHKITKRGQNVTFRCDPISEHNRLYWYRQTLGQGPEFLTYFQNEAQLEKSRLLSDRFSAERPKGSFSTLEIQRTEQGDSAMYLCASSLARQGSNYGYTFGSGTRLTVV.

The genes are TRBV2 and TRBJ1-1, with D unresolved. CDR3 length: 11 amino acids. The ends were cut back, 8 bases at V and 3 bases at J, with 7 bases in the middle. Germline lookup yields CDR1 SNHLY and CDR2 FYNNEI. In DNA form, the CDR3 reads TGTGCCAGCTATGTTCACACTGAAGCTTTCTTT. It is translated as CASYVHTEAFF.

The genes are TRBV4-1 and TRBJ2-3; TRBD2 is a possible D gene (5 bases). The CDR3 covers 15 residues. Trimming removed 2 bases at V and 3 bases at J, with 12 bases between. Germline CDR1 and CDR2: MGHRA and YSYEKL. CDR3 nucleotide sequence: TGCGCCAGCAGCCAACTGACGGACTCGACAGATACGCAGTATTTT. The encoded protein is CASSQLTDSTDTQYF.

V is TRBV9 and J is TRBJ1-1; 9 nucleotides agree with TRBD1. The junction had 8 bases not matched to a gene; V was cut back by 6 bases and J by 5 bases. CDR3 length: 14 amino acids. CDR1 SGDLS and CDR2 YYNGEE come from the germline V gene. The CDR3 loop is CASNPGDRDTEAFF. DNA for the CDR3: TGTGCCAGCAACCCCGGGGACAGGGATACTGAAGCTTTCTTT.

This clone was seen a handful of times. The chain has TRBV30 and TRBJ2-5, with a tentative D call TRBD1 (6 bases). The CDR3 is 16 residues long. The V end lost 0 bases, the J end lost 3 bases, and 17 bases lay between the germline ends. Germline CDR1 and CDR2: GTSNPN and SVGIG (reference sequence). CDR3 nucleotide sequence: TGTGCCTGGAGTGTATCTTTAACAGGGTCCGAAGAGACCCAGTACTTC. Its protein is CAWSVSLTGSEETQYF. Complete variable domain (other parts from reference TRBV30 and TRBJ2-5): SQTIHQWPATLVQPVGSPLSLECTVEGTSNPNLYWYRQAAGRGLQLLFYSVGIGQISSEVPQNLSASRPQDRQFILSSKKLLLSDSGFYLCAWSVSLTGSEETQYFGPGTRLLVL.

This clone was seen a few times. The chain uses TRBV29-1 and TRBJ1-1; D unclear. Looked up from germline, CDR1 is SQVTM and CDR2 is ANQGSEA. V was clipped by 6 bases and J by 1 base, with 9 bases between them. CDR3 length equals 12 residues. This chain's CDR3 is CSVRRWNTEAFF. CDR3 in DNA: TGCAGCGTACGAAGATGGAACACTGAAGCTTTCTTT. The whole variable domain, remainder taken from reference TRBV29-1 and TRBJ1-1, is SAVISQKPSRDICQRGTSLTIQCQVDSQVTMMFWYRQQPGQSLTLIATANQGSEATYESGFVIDKFPISRPNLTFSTLTVSNMSPEDSSIYLCSVRRWNTEAFFGQGTRLTVV.

V gene TRBV5-1 combines with J gene TRBJ2-1; TRBD2 might be the D (6 bases). This CDR3 spans 17 amino acids. Germline V CDR1 and CDR2: SGHRS, YFSETQ. Between the trimmed V and J ends, which lost 4 bases and 3 bases, there was a span of 20 bases. CDR3 DNA sequence: TGCGCCAGCAGCGCGGCGGCGGAGGGCAGGGACTACAATGAGCAGTTCTTC. It is translated as CASSAAAEGRDYNEQFF.

There are a few counts of this clone. The chain recombines TRBV6-1 with TRBJ2-1; perhaps TRBD1 as D (6 bases). The CDR3 sequence is 15 residues long. From germline, CDR1 is MNHNS and CDR2 SASEGT. V lost 10 bases and J lost 6, with 22 bases in between. In DNA, the CDR3 is TGTGCCACTAGGAACAACTTTGGACAGATCAATGAGCAGTTCTTC. Protein: CATRNNFGQINEQFF.

This clone has more than one count but fewer than ten. V and J are TRBV29-1 and TRBJ2-1; no clear D gene. Trimming pared 4 bases from V and 0 bases from J, leaving 19 bases between. Germline CDR1 is SQVTM and CDR2 is ANQGSEA. This CDR3 has 17 amino acids. As DNA, the CDR3 is TGCAGCGTTGGTAGCAGCACCCTTTCCTTCTCCTACAATGAGCAGTTCTTC. It codes for CSVGSSTLSFSYNEQFF.

The chain employs TRBV11-1 and TRBJ2-7, with TRBD1 matching over 7 bases. The CDR3 loop spans 14 amino acids. The V segment lost 4 bases and the J segment 2 bases; nucleotides outside the gene matches: 5. Germline loops: CDR1 SGHAT, CDR2 FQDESV (reference sequence). CDR3 DNA: TGTGCCAGCAGCTCACCCGGGACAGCCTACGAGCAGTACTTC. Its translation is CASSSPGTAYEQYF.

This clone showed up just a few times. The genes are TRBV7-2 and TRBJ2-5, with D perhaps matching TRBD1 or TRBD2 (5 bases each). The CDR3 is 15 amino acids. With 4 bases removed from V and 7 bases from J, the gap between germline ends came to 19 bases. Per germline, CDR1 SGHTA and CDR2 FQGNSA. The chain's CDR3 is CASSSQGPGLGTQYF. CDR3 DNA sequence: TGTGCCAGCAGCTCCCAGGGACCCGGCTTGGGGACCCAGTACTTC.

This rearrangement joins TRBV28 to TRBJ2-5; 11 positions match TRBD2. J lost 1 base, V lost 6 bases, and 4 bases had no gene match. CDR3 length equals 15 residues. CDR1 MDHEN and CDR2 SYDVKM come from the germline V gene. The CDR3 DNA reads TGTGCCAGCAGACCTAGCGGGGGGACCCAAGAGACCCAGTACTTC. This codes for CASRPSGGTQETQYF.

A few counts support this clone. The chain links TRBV25-1 to TRBJ1-2; 8 nucleotides agree with TRBD1. V lost 3 bases, J lost 5 bases, and 5 bases stayed unmatched. The CDR3 is 14 residues long. Germline values: CDR1 MGHDK, CDR2 SYGVNS. CDR3 region: CASSETGDFYGYTF. The CDR3 nucleotides read TGTGCCAGCAGTGAGACAGGGGACTTTTATGGCTACACCTTC.

The chain carries TRBV18 and TRBJ1-5; tentatively, D is TRBD1 (5 bases). V lost 6 bases and J lost 0, with 12 bases in between. The length of the CDR3 is 15 residues. Germline-derived CDR1 and CDR2 are KGHSH and LQKENI. CDR3 sequence (DNA): TGTGCCAGCTCTAAGTCAGGGAATAGCAATCAGCCCCAGCATTTT. This codes for CASSKSGNSNQPQHF. Full variable domain (outside the CDR3, taken from reference TRBV18 and TRBJ1-5): NAGVMQNPRHLVRRRGQEARLRCSPMKGHSHVYWYRQLPEEGLKFMVYLQKENIIDESGMPKERFSAEFPKEGPSILRIQQVVRGDSAAYFCASSKSGNSNQPQHFGDGTRLSIL.

This clone has just a few counts. CDR3 amino acids: CASSAGTGGNQPQHF. The CDR3 DNA reads TGTGCCAGCAGCGCCGGGACAGGGGGCAATCAGCCCCAGCATTTT. The genes are TRBV11-2 and TRBJ1-5, with 10 nucleotides matching TRBD1. The CDR3 runs to 15 residues. Trimming removed 5 bases from V and 2 bases from J; junction bases left unmatched: 3. CDR1 and CDR2 (germline): SGHAT, FQNNGV.

The rearrangement uses TRBV7-2 and TRBJ2-1; maybe TRBD2 (6 bases). Germline V lookup: CDR1 SGHTA, CDR2 FQGNSA. V lost 4 bases and J lost 9, with 13 bases in between. The CDR3 has 13 amino acids. The CDR3: CASSYSGGGEQFF. The CDR3 nucleotides are TGTGCCAGCAGCTACTCTGGGGGAGGTGAGCAGTTCTTC. The full variable domain, in which reference TRBV7-2 and TRBJ2-1 provide the parts outside the CDR3, is GAGVSQSPSNKVTEKGKDVELRCDPISGHTALYWYRQSLGQGLEFLIYFQGNSAPDKSGLPSDRFSAERTGGSVSTLTIQRTQQEDSAVYLCASSYSGGGEQFFGPGTRLTVL.

The chain has TRBV15 and TRBJ1-3; no definite D call. The germline gives CDR1 LNHNV, CDR2 YYDKDF (reference sequence). The CDR3 is made up of 14 amino acids. The V gene lost 5 bases and the J gene lost 0 bases, with 8 bases spanning the gap. CDR3 residues: CATSGPGSGNTIYF. The CDR3 DNA reads TGTGCCACCAGCGGACCCGGCTCTGGAAACACCATATATTTT. Looking up the rest from reference TRBV15 and TRBJ1-3 gives the full variable domain: DAMVIQNPRYQVTQFGKPVTLSCSQTLNHNVMYWYQQKSSQAPKLLFHYYDKDFNNEADTPDNFQSRRPNTSFCFLDIRSPGLGDTAMYLCATSGPGSGNTIYFGEGSWLTVV.

The genes are TRBV25-1 and TRBJ1-4, with D perhaps matching TRBD1 (6 bases). V lost 7 bases and J 7 bases, leaving 10 bases between the germline ends. Germline values: CDR1 MGHDK, CDR2 SYGVNS. CDR3 size: 12 residues. The CDR3 DNA sequence: TGTGCCAGCACCCCGGACAGTGAAAAACTGTTTTTT. Its protein is CASTPDSEKLFF.

The V gene is TRBV12-5, the J gene TRBJ2-2; D may correspond to TRBD1 or TRBD2 (5 bases each). Trimming removed 7 bases at V and 6 bases at J, with 18 bases between. Germline V gene data show CDR1 as LGHNT and CDR2 as FRNRAP. The CDR3 contains 15 residues. CDR3 DNA: TGTGCTAGTGACACGAGAGGGGATGTCGCCGGGGAGCTGTTTTTT. Its protein product is CASDTRGDVAGELFF.